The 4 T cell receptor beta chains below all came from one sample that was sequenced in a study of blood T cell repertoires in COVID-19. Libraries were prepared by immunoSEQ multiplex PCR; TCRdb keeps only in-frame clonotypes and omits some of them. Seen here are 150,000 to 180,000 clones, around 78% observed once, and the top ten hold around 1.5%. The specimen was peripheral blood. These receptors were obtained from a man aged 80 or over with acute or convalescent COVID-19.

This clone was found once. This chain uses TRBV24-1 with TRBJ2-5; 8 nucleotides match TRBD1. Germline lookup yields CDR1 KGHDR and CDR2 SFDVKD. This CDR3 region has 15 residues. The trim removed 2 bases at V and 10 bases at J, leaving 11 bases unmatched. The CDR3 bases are TGTGCCACCAGTGATTCCGGGACAGGCCGGCCACACCAGTACTTC. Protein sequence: CATSDSGTGRPHQYF.

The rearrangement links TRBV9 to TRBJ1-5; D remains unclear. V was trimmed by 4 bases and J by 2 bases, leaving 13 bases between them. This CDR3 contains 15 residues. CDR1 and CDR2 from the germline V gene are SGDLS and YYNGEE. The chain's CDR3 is CASSPSLIGNQPQHF. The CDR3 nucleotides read TGTGCCAGCAGCCCAAGCCTAATAGGCAATCAGCCCCAGCATTTT.

Here the CDR3 reads CASSEFPGSHEQYV. DNA of the CDR3: TGTGCCAGCAGTGAATTTCCAGGGTCGCACGAGCAGTACGTC. This sequence joins TRBV2 and TRBJ2-7, with a possible D match to TRBD1 (5 bases). CDR3 length: 14 residues. Germline V gives CDR1 SNHLY, CDR2 FYNNEI. The V end lost 2 bases, the J end lost 5 bases, and 13 bases lay between the germline ends.

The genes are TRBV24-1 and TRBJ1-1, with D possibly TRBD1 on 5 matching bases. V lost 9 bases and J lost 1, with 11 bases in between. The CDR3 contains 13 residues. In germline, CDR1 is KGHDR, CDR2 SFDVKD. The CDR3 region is CATCKGANTEAFF. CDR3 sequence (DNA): TGTGCCACCTGTAAAGGGGCGAACACTGAAGCTTTCTTT.